The rows below give T cell receptor beta chains drawn from one sample of a study of Graves' ophthalmopathy and Graves' hyperthyroidism. MiXCR, applied by TCRdb to the multiplex PCR reads, yields one record per CDR3 protein. The repertoire holds 350,000 to 400,000 distinct CDR3 sequences, with approximately 20% as singletons. Specimen: peripheral blood. All receptors derive from a woman under 30 with Graves' ophthalmopathy. Each CDR3 is given with its conserved first and last residue. The order of the fields is V gene, J gene, D gene, clone size, CDR3 DNA, CDR3 protein. A D gene is named only where the DNA matches it firmly. Clone size is not always given. Where it is, it says once, few, many or a class for expanded clones.

TRBV5-1	TRBJ1-1	TRBD1	many	TGCGCCAGCAGCTTGGCGAGACAGGGCCGGACTGAAGCTTTCTTT	CASSLARQGRTEAFF
TRBV28	TRBJ2-5	TRBD2	.	TGTGCCAGCAGTTCAAGCGGGAGGACTCGAGGGGAGACCCAGTACTTC	CASSSSGRTRGETQYF
TRBV6-2/TRBV6-3	TRBJ2-7	.	once	TGTGCCAGCAGTTACTCGTGGACTCTCGACGAGCAGTACTTC	CASSYSWTLDEQYF
TRBV6-2/TRBV6-3	TRBJ2-2	TRBD2	many	TGTGCCAGCAGTTACTCTGCTAGCGGGGTTGCCGGGGAGCTGTTTTTT	CASSYSASGVAGELFF
TRBV18	TRBJ1-5	.	many	TGTGCCAGCTCACCACAGAGGATGGATCAGCCCCAGCATTTT	CASSPQRMDQPQHF
TRBV28	TRBJ2-7	.	.	TGTGCCAGCAGTTGGGGAGAGGGGTCCGAGCAGTACTTC	CASSWGEGSEQYF
TRBV6-4	TRBJ2-2	.	many	TGTGCCAGCAGTCGTTGGGAGAACACCGGGGAGCTGTTTTTT	CASSRWENTGELFF
TRBV28	TRBJ1-5	.	many	TGTGCCAGCAGTTTAATTGCAGAGGAGGTGCCCCAGCATTTT	CASSLIAEEVPQHF
TRBV28	TRBJ2-7	.	.	TGTGCCAGCAGGCCGGGACTGGGGGCAGAGCAGTACTTC	CASRPGLGAEQYF
TRBV7-2	TRBJ2-7	.	.	TGTGCCAGCAGATCGCTAGGGGCGGACGAGCAGTACTTC	CASRSLGADEQYF
TRBV20-1	TRBJ1-5	TRBD1	many	TGCAGTGCTTGGGCAGGGACAGGGGCCAATCAGCCCCAGCATTTT	CSAWAGTGANQPQHF
TRBV30	TRBJ2-7	.	many	TGTGCCTGGAGTGTCCCCCTGACCTACGAGCAGTACTTC	CAWSVPLTYEQYF
TRBV28	TRBJ2-4	TRBD2	many	TGTGCCAGCACCATGGGACTAGCGGGAGGGCGTGGGTTGGGCAAAAACATTCAGTACTTC	CASTMGLAGGRGLGKNIQYF
TRBV11-2	TRBJ1-3	TRBD1	.	TGTGCCAGCATCTCCATACAGGGGTCTGGAAACACCATATATTTT	CASISIQGSGNTIYF
TRBV14	TRBJ2-5	.	many	TGTGCCAGCAGCCATACCACCGGGATCCCAGAAGAGACCCAGTACTTC	CASSHTTGIPEETQYF
TRBV30	TRBJ2-5	.	many	TGTGCCTGGAGTAAAATAGCGGTACCCCAAGAGACCCAGTACTTC	CAWSKIAVPQETQYF
TRBV20-1	TRBJ1-5	.	many	TGCAGTGCTAGAGGGAGGCCCCCCTATCAGCCCCAGCATTTT	CSARGRPPYQPQHF
TRBV7-6	TRBJ1-1	TRBD1	many	TGTGCCAGCAGCTTAGCGCCAGGGGGCCGACCTGAAGCTTTCTTT	CASSLAPGGRPEAFF
TRBV29-1	TRBJ2-5	.	many	TGCAGTGCAGGGGATGAGACCCAGTACTTC	CSAGDETQYF
TRBV6-2/TRBV6-3	TRBJ2-7	TRBD1	.	TGTGCCAGCAGGGAAACAGGGGGCGCGTACTTC	CASRETGGAYF
TRBV7-8	TRBJ2-7	.	many	TGTGCCAGCAGCTTCGTAGCCTACGAGCAGTACTTC	CASSFVAYEQYF
TRBV20-1	TRBJ2-7	TRBD1	many	TGCAGTGCTAGTGCCATGAGGGGGCGGTACGAGCAGTACTTC	CSASAMRGRYEQYF
TRBV19	TRBJ2-5	TRBD1	many	TGTGCCAGTAGTCAGACAGGGCGGATCCAAGAGACCCAGTACTTC	CASSQTGRIQETQYF
TRBV6-2/TRBV6-3	TRBJ2-7	.	many	TGTGCCAGCAGTGACTCCCCGGGGAGAGTCTACGAGCAGTACTTC	CASSDSPGRVYEQYF
TRBV11-2	TRBJ2-5	.	many	TGTGCCAGCAGGATTGGAGACTTTGAGGAGACCCAGTACTTC	CASRIGDFEETQYF
TRBV20-1	TRBJ2-7	TRBD2	many	TGCAGTGCTTTAGGGGGACTAGCGGGCCGAGCTCCCTACGAGCAGTACTTC	CSALGGLAGRAPYEQYF
TRBV6-5	TRBJ1-5	.	many	TGTGCCAGCAGTTACGACCAGGGTCTTCAGCCCCAGCATTTT	CASSYDQGLQPQHF
TRBV6-5	TRBJ1-2	.	.	TGTGCCAGCAGTTCCCCGGATCTTAACTATGGCTACACCTTC	CASSSPDLNYGYTF
TRBV6-1	TRBJ2-7	TRBD1	many	TGTGCCAGCAGCCAGGCGTCCGGGACAGGGATTTACGAGCAGTACTTC	CASSQASGTGIYEQYF
TRBV6-2/TRBV6-3	TRBJ2-5	.	many	TGTGCCAGCAGGATAGGGGAGACCCAGTACTTC	CASRIGETQYF
TRBV27	TRBJ1-1	.	many	TGTGCCAGCAGTTTAATGGGCAGAGAAGCTTTCTTT	CASSLMGREAFF
TRBV7-2	TRBJ2-7	.	many	TGTGCCAGCAGCTTTCTTCACGAGCAGTACTTC	CASSFLHEQYF
TRBV6-2/TRBV6-3	TRBJ2-6	.	many	TGTGCCAGCAGTTACTCGCCTGGGAACCGGGCCAACGTCCTGACTTTC	CASSYSPGNRANVLTF
TRBV5-1	TRBJ1-1	.	many	TGCGCCAGCAGCTTGTCGGTGGGGGAGGCTTTCTTT	CASSLSVGEAFF
TRBV12-5	TRBJ2-4	.	.	TGTGCTAGTGGTCGCTACACCGAAAACATTCAGTACTTC	CASGRYTENIQYF
TRBV6-2/TRBV6-3	TRBJ1-1	TRBD1	many	TGTGCCAGCAGTTGGTTGACGACAGGGACAACTGAAGCTTTCTTT	CASSWLTTGTTEAFF
TRBV28	TRBJ1-1	.	many	TGTGCCAGCAGAGAGGGCCCCACTGAAGCTTTCTTT	CASREGPTEAFF
TRBV19	TRBJ1-5	.	many	TGTGCCAGTAGTATAACGGGCCGCGGGGGGCCCCAGCATTTT	CASSITGRGGPQHF
TRBV12-3/TRBV12-4	TRBJ2-5	TRBD2	few	TGTGCCAGCAGTACAGGGACTAGCGGGAGGCGGGGAGAGACCCAGTACTTC	CASSTGTSGRRGETQYF
TRBV7-8	TRBJ2-4	.	many	TGTGCCAGCAGCTTAGAAGCAGGGCTAGCCAAAAACATTCAGTACTTC	CASSLEAGLAKNIQYF
TRBV10-3	TRBJ1-5	.	many	TGTGCCATCAGTGACGGGCGAGAGAAGGTGCCCCAGCATTTT	CAISDGREKVPQHF
TRBV11-2	TRBJ2-7	TRBD2	many	TGTGCCAGCAGACGTTTTGTAGAGACTAGCGAATACGAGCAGTACTTC	CASRRFVETSEYEQYF
TRBV7-3	TRBJ2-2	.	many	TGTGCCAGCAGCTTACTCGGACACGCGAACACCGGGGAGCTGTTTTTT	CASSLLGHANTGELFF
TRBV11-2	TRBJ2-7	TRBD2	.	TGTGCCAGCAGCACCCCCTTTAGCGGGGCCAGCAACGAGCAGTACTTC	CASSTPFSGASNEQYF
TRBV11-2	TRBJ2-5	TRBD1	many	TGTGCCAGCAGCTTCGACAGGGGGCCGACCCAAGAGACCCAGTACTTC	CASSFDRGPTQETQYF
TRBV29-1	TRBJ2-7	.	.	TGCAGCGTTCAACAGAACTACGAGCAGTACTTC	CSVQQNYEQYF
TRBV5-1	TRBJ2-2	.	many	TGCGCCAGCAGTCGGTCGGAAACCGGGGAGCTGTTTTTT	CASSRSETGELFF
TRBV7-2	TRBJ2-7	.	many	TGTGCCAGCAGCTTTCCCTCCTACGAGCAGTACTTC	CASSFPSYEQYF
TRBV27	TRBJ1-1	.	many	TGTGCCAGCAGTTTAATAGGGGCCACTGAAGCTTTCTTT	CASSLIGATEAFF
TRBV9	TRBJ2-5	TRBD2	many	TGTGCCAGCAGCGTAGGCCAAGCGGGGGGGCAAGAGACCCAGTACTTC	CASSVGQAGGQETQYF
TRBV20-1	TRBJ1-5	.	.	TGCAGTGCTCCGAATCGGGGCGGGCCCCATCAGCCCCAGCATTTT	CSAPNRGGPHQPQHF